These 18 T cell receptor beta chains originate from one sample sequenced in a study of blood T cells in healthy people across ages. For the second PCR, which ran for 7 to 11 cycles, a sample-barcoded 5' primer and a J-beta primer mix were used. TCRdb reprocessed the 5' RACE reads via MiXCR and lists one record per CDR3 protein. The table includes approximately 900,000 distinct CDR3 sequences, around 48% detected once. Sequenced input: blood. These receptors were obtained from a man aged 25 to 40 in good health.

Worth noting for this clonotype: Germline and junction disagree at one end, which may indicate a read error. The V call is TRBV29-1, the J call TRBJ2-7; 7 positions agree with TRBD2. This CDR3 spans 13 amino acids. CDR1 is SQVTM, CDR2 ANQGSEA, per germline. For the CDR3, the DNA is TGCAGCGGTGAAATAGCGGGCTCCTACGAGCAGTACTTC. Translation: CSGEIAGSYEQYF.

The CDR3 is CASSPPDPNEKLFF. CDR3 coding DNA: TGTGCCAGCAGCCCCCCGGACCCCAATGAAAAACTGTTTTTT. The rearrangement joins TRBV7-6 to TRBJ1-4; no clear D. The V gene lost 5 bases and the J gene lost 5 bases, with 12 bases spanning the gap. Germline V lookup: CDR1 SGHVS, CDR2 FNYEAQ. This CDR3 is 14 amino acids long.

This sequence joins TRBV6-4 and TRBJ2-2; 8 bases align to TRBD2. Losses at the gene ends were 0 bases for V and 5 bases for J; bases not matched to a gene: 2. From germline, CDR1 is MRHNA and CDR2 SNTAGT. The CDR3 has 15 amino acids. CDR3 sequence (DNA): TGTGCCAGCAGTGACTCGCGGGGGGATACCGGGGAGCTGTTTTTT. Its protein is CASSDSRGDTGELFF.

V is TRBV6-6 and J is TRBJ2-1; D call uncertain. Trimming shortened V by 7 bases and J by 14 bases, and 21 bases separated the two germline ends. Germline V gene sequence: CDR1 MNHNY, CDR2 SVGAGI (reference sequence). The CDR3 covers 13 residues. The CDR3 reads CASTRTEPSWKFF. In DNA, the CDR3 is TGTGCCAGCACCAGGACGGAGCCTAGTTGGAAGTTCTTC.

The chain recombines TRBV20-1 with TRBJ2-1; no clear D. The DNA end is more similar to TRBJ2-7, so the J call may be wrong. Per germline, CDR1 DFQATT and CDR2 SNEGSKA (reference sequence). The CDR3 sequence is 14 residues long. CDR3 coding DNA: TGCAGTGCTATCGACCAGAGCTCCTACAATGAGCAGTACTTC. Translating gives CSAIDQSSYNEQYF.

With regard to this clonotype: At one end, the junction sequence differs from germline, possibly due to a read error. The rearrangement uses TRBV6-5 and TRBJ2-5; D may be TRBD1 (6 bases). The V gene's germline CDR1 is MNHEY and CDR2 SVGAGI. The CDR3 is 13 residues long. In nucleotides, the CDR3 is TGTGCCAGCAGTTACTACGCAGGGACACCCCAGCACTTC. Protein sequence: CASSYYAGTPQHF.

This chain links TRBV29-1 with TRBJ2-6, with no clear D. The V and J ends lost 4 bases and 0 bases respectively, with 10 bases between them. This CDR3 is built from 15 residues. Germline V gives CDR1 SQVTM, CDR2 ANQGSEA. DNA for the CDR3: TGCAGCGTTGGTCTCAGTCGCTCTGGGGCCAACGTCCTGACTTTC. Translated, it gives CSVGLSRSGANVLTF.

This clonotype was seen only a few times. The chain is built from TRBV5-1 and TRBJ2-7, with 8 bases matching TRBD1. Germline V gene lookup returns CDR1 SGHRS and CDR2 YFSETQ. V was clipped by 4 bases and J by 2 bases; unmatched bases: 14. The CDR3 spans 17 residues. CDR3 protein: CASSRGISGTGAYEQYF. Written as DNA, the CDR3 is TGCGCCAGCAGCAGAGGAATATCCGGGACAGGCGCCTACGAGCAGTACTTC.

This chain uses TRBV24-1 with TRBJ1-5; 9 nucleotides align to TRBD1. The CDR3 is 13 amino acids. From germline, CDR1 is KGHDR and CDR2 SFDVKD. With V trimmed by 7 bases and J by 7 bases, 4 bases remained unmatched. CDR3 loop: CATSDRGEQPQHF. For the CDR3, the DNA is TGTGCCACCAGCGACAGGGGGGAACAGCCCCAGCATTTT.

This clonotype was observed at least ten times. V gene TRBV4-2 combines with J gene TRBJ2-1; 10 bases fit TRBD2. Germline V lookup: CDR1 LGHNA, CDR2 YNFKEQ. This CDR3 is 14 amino acids long. Losses at the gene ends were 4 bases for V and 6 bases for J; bases not matched to a gene: 3. The chain's CDR3 is CASSPSGGGNEQFF. CDR3 DNA: TGTGCCAGCAGCCCTAGCGGGGGAGGCAATGAGCAGTTCTTC.

The chain couples TRBV5-1 to TRBJ2-7; D gene unclear. Germline-derived CDR1 and CDR2 are SGHRS and YFSETQ. Deletions cut 4 bases from V and 0 bases from J, with 11 bases between. The CDR3 is 14 residues long. The CDR3 reads CASSVAQDSYEQYF. The DNA of the CDR3 is TGCGCCAGCAGCGTGGCGCAGGACTCCTACGAGCAGTACTTC.

Comments on this clonotype: This may stem from a read error, because a much larger clone lies one nucleotide away. The chain carries TRBV6-5 and TRBJ2-7, with D hard to call. This CDR3 spans 12 amino acids. Germline V lookup: CDR1 MNHEY, CDR2 SVGAGI. Between the trimmed V and J ends, which lost 6 bases and 7 bases, there was a span of 13 bases. The CDR3 protein is CASSPWVHEQYF. The CDR3 bases are TGTGCCAGCAGCCCCTGGGTCCATGAGCAGTACTTC.

The genes are TRBV29-1 and TRBJ1-1, with TRBD1 identical over 10 bases. With 6 bases clipped from V and 4 bases from J, the junction kept 5 bases outside the gene matches. Germline assignment: CDR1 SQVTM and CDR2 ANQGSEA. The CDR3 consists of 13 residues. The CDR3 spells CSVAGQGSTEAFF. As DNA, the CDR3 is TGCAGCGTAGCGGGACAGGGGAGCACTGAAGCTTTCTTT. The whole variable domain, remainder taken from reference TRBV29-1 and TRBJ1-1, is SAVISQKPSRDICQRGTSLTIQCQVDSQVTMMFWYRQQPGQSLTLIATANQGSEATYESGFVIDKFPISRPNLTFSTLTVSNMSPEDSSIYLCSVAGQGSTEAFFGQGTRLTVV.

The rearrangement joins TRBV10-3 to TRBJ2-5; TRBD2 matches at 7 bases. Germline values: CDR1 ENHRY, CDR2 SYGVKD. The CDR3 is 15 amino acids. V shed 2 bases and J 2 bases; nucleotides not matched to a gene: 5. The CDR3 reads CAISERGENQETQYF. CDR3 sequence (DNA): TGTGCCATCAGTGAGCGGGGGGAAAATCAAGAGACCCAGTACTTC.

The chain carries TRBV27 and TRBJ2-5; 8 bases agree with TRBD2. Germline CDR1 is MNHEY and CDR2 is SMNVEV (reference sequence). There are 16 residues in the CDR3. Trimming removed 5 bases from V and 0 bases from J; junction bases left unmatched: 8. For the CDR3, the DNA is TGTGCCAGCAGTCCCACCCCGGGGGGGTACCAAGAGACCCAGTACTTC. This sequence encodes CASSPTPGGYQETQYF.

V is TRBV11-2 and J is TRBJ2-7; D gene unclear. V was shortened by 0 bases and J by 0 bases, with 15 bases between the two germline ends. Germline V gene sequence: CDR1 SGHAT, CDR2 FQNNGV. CDR3 size: 17 residues. CDR3 sequence reads: CASSLDSSDKSSYEQYF. Here the CDR3 DNA reads TGTGCCAGCAGCTTAGATTCTTCAGACAAGAGCTCCTACGAGCAGTACTTC.

This clonotype was detected once. The chain couples TRBV30 to TRBJ2-7, with 8 bases that match TRBD1. The V and J ends lost 4 bases and 9 bases, in that order; junction bases with no gene match: 5. Germline loops: CDR1 GTSNPN, CDR2 SVGIG (reference sequence). The CDR3 consists of 11 residues. The CDR3 protein is CAWNRGTLQYF. The DNA of the CDR3 is TGTGCCTGGAACAGGGGGACCCTGCAGTACTTC.

This clonotype was seen more than once but under ten times. This chain links TRBV21-1 with TRBJ2-7; no DNA check was done on the table's D call, TRBD2. TRBV21-1 is a pseudogene. There are 17 residues in the CDR3. In nucleotides, the CDR3 is TGTGCCAGCAGCAAGCCGGGACTAGCGGGGGCAAGGTACGAGCAGTACTTC. Protein sequence: CASSKPGLAGARYEQYF.